This T cell receptor beta chain originates from a study of blood T cell repertoires in COVID-19. Study details: Some COVID-19 samples were acute and others convalescent; all came from the United States, Italy and Spain. PBMCs, B-cell-depleted T cells, or T cells were the source of the cDNA or gDNA that made up the material.

This CDR3 comprises 13 residues. Between the trimmed V and J ends, which lost 1 base and 4 bases, there was a span of 7 bases. Germline loops: CDR1 LNHNV, CDR2 YYDKDF (reference sequence). Sequencing used immunoSEQ multiplex PCR; TCRdb keeps in-frame clones, though not all of them. The data show around 130,000 clones, 75% to 90% seen once. Sequencing input: peripheral blood. This chain uses TRBV15 with TRBJ2-5; no clear D. The TCR originated in a man between 50 and 59 years old with active or convalescent COVID-19. The CDR3 sequence is CATSRVGAETQYF. The CDR3 bases are TGTGCCACCAGCAGAGTGGGCGCAGAGACCCAGTACTTC.